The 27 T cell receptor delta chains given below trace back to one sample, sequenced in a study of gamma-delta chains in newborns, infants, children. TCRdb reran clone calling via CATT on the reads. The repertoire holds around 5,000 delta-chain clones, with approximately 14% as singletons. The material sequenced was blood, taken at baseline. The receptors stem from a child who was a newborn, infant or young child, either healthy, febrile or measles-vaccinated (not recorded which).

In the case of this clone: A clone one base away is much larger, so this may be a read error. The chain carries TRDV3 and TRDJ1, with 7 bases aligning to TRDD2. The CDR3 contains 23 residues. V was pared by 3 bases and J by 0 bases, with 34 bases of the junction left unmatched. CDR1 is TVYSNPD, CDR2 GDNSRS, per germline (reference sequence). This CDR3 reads CALAFPTRAGAGTKNQHTDKLIF. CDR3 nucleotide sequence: TGTGCCTTGGCCTTTCCTACCCGAGCCGGTGCTGGGACCAAAAACCAGCACACCGATAAACTCATCTTT.

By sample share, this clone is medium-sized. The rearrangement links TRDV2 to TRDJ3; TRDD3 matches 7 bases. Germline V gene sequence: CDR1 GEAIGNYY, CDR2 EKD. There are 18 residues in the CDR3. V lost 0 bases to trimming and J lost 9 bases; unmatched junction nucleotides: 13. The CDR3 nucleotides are TGTGCCTGTGACACCCTACTGGGGCCCTCCCTGGGCACCCGACAGATGTTTTTC. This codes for CACDTLLGPSLGTRQMFF.

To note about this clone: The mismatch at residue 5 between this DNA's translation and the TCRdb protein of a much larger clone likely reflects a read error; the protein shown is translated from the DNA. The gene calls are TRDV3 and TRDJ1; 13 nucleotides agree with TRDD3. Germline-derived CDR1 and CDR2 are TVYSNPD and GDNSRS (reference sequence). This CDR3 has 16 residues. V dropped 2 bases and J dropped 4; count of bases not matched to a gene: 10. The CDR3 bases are TGTGCCTTTGCTTGCGAACTGGGGGATACGGGCGATAAACTCATCTTT. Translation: CAFACELGDTGDKLIF.

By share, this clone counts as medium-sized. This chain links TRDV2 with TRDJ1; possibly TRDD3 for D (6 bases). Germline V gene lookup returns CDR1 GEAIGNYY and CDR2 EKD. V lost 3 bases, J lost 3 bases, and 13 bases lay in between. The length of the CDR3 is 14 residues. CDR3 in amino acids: CACDSWGSSDKLIF. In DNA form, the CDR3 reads TGTGCCTGTGACTCATGGGGGTCATCCGATAAACTCATCTTT.

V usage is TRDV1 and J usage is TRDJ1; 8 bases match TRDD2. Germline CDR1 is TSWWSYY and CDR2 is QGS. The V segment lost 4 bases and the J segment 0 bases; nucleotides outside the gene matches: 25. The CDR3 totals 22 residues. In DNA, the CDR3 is TGTGCTCTTGGGGTCCGGCCACTTCCTACCCGTACTGGCCCTTGGTACACCGATAAACTCATCTTT. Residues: CALGVRPLPTRTGPWYTDKLIF.

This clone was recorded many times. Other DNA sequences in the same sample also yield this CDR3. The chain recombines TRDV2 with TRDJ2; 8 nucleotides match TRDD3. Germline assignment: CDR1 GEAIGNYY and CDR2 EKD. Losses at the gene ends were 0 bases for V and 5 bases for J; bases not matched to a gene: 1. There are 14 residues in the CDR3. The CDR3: CACDTVGDTAQLFF. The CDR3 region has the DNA TGTGCCTGTGACACCGTGGGGGATACAGCACAACTCTTCTTT.

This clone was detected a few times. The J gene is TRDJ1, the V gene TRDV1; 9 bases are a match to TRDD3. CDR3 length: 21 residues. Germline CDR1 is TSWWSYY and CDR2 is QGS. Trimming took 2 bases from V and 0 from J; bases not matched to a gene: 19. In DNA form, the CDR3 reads TGTGCTCTTGGGGAAGGCCTTCCCATAACTGGGGGAGGGGAGTACACCGATAAACTCATCTTT. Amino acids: CALGEGLPITGGGEYTDKLIF.

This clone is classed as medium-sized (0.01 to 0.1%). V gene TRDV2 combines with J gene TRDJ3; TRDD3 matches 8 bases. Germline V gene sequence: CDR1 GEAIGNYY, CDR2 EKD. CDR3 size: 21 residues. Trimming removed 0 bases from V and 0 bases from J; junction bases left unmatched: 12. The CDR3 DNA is TGTGCCTGTGACACCGTCGGTGGTACTGGGGGCCGCTCCTGGGACACCCGACAGATGTTTTTC. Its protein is CACDTVGGTGGRSWDTRQMFF.

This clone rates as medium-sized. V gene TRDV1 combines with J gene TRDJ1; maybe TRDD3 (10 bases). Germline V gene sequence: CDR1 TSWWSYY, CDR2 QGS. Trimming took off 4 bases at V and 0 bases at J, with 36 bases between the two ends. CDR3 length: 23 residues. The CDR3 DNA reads TGTGCTCTTGGGGCGGCAAAGACGGCCTTCCTACGGGGGATACGCCCCTACACCGATAAACTCATCTTT. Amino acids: CALGAAKTAFLRGIRPYTDKLIF.

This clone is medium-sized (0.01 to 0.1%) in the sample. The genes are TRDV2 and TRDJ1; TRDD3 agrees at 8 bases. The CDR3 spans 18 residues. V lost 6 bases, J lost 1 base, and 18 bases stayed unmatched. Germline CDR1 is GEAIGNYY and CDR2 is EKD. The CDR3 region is CACSALPVLGGTTDKLIF. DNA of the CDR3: TGTGCCTGTTCAGCCCTACCCGTACTGGGGGGTACCACCGATAAACTCATCTTT.

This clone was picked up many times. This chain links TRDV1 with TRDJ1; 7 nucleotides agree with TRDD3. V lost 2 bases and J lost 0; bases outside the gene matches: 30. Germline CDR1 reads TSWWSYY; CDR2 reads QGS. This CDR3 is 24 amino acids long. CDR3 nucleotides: TGTGCTCTTGGGGAAGTCAGAACTTACTGGGGATATTTCCCTCCTATTAGACACACCGATAAACTCATCTTT. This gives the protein CALGEVRTYWGYFPPIRHTDKLIF.

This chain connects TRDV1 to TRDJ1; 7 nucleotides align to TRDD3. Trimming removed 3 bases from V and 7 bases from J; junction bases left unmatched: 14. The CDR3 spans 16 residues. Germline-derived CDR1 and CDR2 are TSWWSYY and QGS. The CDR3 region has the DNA TGTGCTCTTGGGGAGCTTTTACTGGGGATCAGCGGTAAACTCATCTTT. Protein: CALGELLLGISGKLIF.

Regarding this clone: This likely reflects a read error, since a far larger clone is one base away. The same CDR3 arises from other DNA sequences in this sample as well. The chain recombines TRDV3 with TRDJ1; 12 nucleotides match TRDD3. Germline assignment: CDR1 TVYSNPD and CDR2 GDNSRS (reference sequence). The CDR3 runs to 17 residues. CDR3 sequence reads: CALHAGYWGIQTDKLIF. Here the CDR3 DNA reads TGTGCCCTCCACGCCGGGTACTGGGGGATACAGACCGACAAACTCATCTTT.

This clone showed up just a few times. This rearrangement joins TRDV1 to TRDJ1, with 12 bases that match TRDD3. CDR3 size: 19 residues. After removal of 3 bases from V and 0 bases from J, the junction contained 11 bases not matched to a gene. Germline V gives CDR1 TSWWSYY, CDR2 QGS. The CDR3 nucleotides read TGTGCTCTTGGGGAGGGACCTCGTCTGGGGGATACGTACACCGATAAACTCATCTTT. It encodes CALGEGPRLGDTYTDKLIF.

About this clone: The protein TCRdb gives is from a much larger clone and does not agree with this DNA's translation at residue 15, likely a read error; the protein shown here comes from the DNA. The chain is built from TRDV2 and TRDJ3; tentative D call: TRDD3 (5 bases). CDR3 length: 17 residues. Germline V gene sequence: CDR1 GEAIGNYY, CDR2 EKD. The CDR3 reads CACDEVINSWDTRQVFF. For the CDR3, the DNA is TGTGCCTGTGACGAGGTTATTAACTCCTGGGACACCCGACAGGTGTTTTTC.

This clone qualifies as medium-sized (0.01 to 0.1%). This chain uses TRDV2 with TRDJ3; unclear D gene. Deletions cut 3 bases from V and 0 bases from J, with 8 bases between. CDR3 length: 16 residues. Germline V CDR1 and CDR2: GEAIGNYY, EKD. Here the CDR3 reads CACDSPSSWDTRQMFF. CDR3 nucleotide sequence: TGTGCCTGTGACTCCCCCTCCTCCTGGGACACCCGACAGATGTTTTTC.

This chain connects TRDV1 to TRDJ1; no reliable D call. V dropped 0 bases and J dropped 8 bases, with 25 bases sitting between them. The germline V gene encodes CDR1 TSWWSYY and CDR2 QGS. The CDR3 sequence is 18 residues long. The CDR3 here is CALGELRMNSLVDLKLIF. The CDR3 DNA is TGTGCTCTTGGGGAACTAAGAATGAACTCCCTGGTCGATCTAAAACTCATCTTT.

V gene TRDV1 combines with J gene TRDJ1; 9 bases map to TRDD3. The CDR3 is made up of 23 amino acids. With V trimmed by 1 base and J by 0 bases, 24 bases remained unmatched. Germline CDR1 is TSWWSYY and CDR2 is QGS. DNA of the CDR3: TGTGCTCTTGGGGAACCTCAACGCCGTAAGACTGGGGGACTATTATTGGACACCGATAAACTCATCTTT. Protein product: CALGEPQRRKTGGLLLDTDKLIF.

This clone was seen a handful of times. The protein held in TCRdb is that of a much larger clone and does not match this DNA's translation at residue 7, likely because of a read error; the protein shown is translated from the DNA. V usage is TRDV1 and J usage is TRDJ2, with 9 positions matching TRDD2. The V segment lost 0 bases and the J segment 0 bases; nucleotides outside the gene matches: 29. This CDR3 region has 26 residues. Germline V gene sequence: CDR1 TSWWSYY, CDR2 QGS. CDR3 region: CALGELAPSFLRGVGDRYALTAQLFF. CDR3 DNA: TGTGCTCTTGGGGAACTTGCCCCGTCCTTCCTACGTGGTGTGGGGGACCGATACGCTTTGACAGCACAACTCTTCTTT.

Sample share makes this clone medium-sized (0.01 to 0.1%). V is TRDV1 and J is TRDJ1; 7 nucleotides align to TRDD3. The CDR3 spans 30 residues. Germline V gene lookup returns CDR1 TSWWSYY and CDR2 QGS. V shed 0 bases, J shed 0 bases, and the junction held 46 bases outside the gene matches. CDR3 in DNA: TGTGCTCTTGGGGAACTAATGTTCTTTGCTTCTTACCATCCGTACTGGGGACCCACCCCCATACACTCGTACACCGATAAACTCATCTTT. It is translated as CALGELMFFASYHPYWGPTPIHSYTDKLIF.

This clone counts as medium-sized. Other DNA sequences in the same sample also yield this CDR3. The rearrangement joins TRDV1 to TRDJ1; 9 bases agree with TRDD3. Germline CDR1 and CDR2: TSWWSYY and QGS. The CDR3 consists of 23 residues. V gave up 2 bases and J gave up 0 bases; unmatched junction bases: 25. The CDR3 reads CALGERTLPPTRGYAGYTDKLIF. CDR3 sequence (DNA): TGTGCTCTTGGGGAAAGAACCCTTCCCCCGACAAGGGGATACGCGGGTTACACCGATAAACTCATCTTT.

The CDR3: CALGEGPISKPNTDKLIF. CDR3 DNA sequence: TGTGCTCTTGGGGAAGGTCCAATTAGTAAACCAAACACCGATAAACTCATCTTT. The chain has TRDV1 and TRDJ1, with D hard to call. V was trimmed by 2 bases and J by 0 bases, leaving 19 bases between them. From germline, CDR1 is TSWWSYY and CDR2 QGS. The CDR3 spans 18 residues.

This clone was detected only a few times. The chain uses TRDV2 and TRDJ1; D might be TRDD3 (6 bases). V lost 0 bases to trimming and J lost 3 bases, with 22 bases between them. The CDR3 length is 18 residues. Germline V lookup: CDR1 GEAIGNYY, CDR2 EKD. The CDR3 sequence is CACDTVTPTGTGSDKLIF. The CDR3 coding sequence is TGTGCCTGTGACACCGTAACACCTACTGGGACTGGGTCCGATAAACTCATCTTT.

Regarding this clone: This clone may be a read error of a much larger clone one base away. The CDR3 sequence: CACDTGGTAQLFF. The CDR3 nucleotides are TGTGCCTGTGACACCGGGGGGACAGCACAACTCTTCTTT. This rearrangement joins TRDV2 to TRDJ2; D might be TRDD3 (5 bases). The CDR3 is 13 residues long. Germline V gene sequence: CDR1 GEAIGNYY, CDR2 EKD. V gave up 0 bases and J gave up 4 bases, with 5 bases separating them.

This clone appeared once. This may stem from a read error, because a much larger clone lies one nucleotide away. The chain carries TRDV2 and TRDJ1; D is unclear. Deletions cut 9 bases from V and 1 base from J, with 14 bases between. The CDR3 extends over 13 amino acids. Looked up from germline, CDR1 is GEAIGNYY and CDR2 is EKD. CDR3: CARAPLITDKLIF. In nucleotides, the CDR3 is TGTGCCCGTGCCCCCCTAATCACCGATAAACTCATCTTT.

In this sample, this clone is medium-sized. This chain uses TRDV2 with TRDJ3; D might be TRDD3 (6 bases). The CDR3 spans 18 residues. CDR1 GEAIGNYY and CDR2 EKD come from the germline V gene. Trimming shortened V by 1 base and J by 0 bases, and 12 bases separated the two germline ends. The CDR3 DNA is TGTGCCTGTGACACGACTGGGTCCGTCTCCTGGGACACCCGACAGATGTTTTTC. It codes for CACDTTGSVSWDTRQMFF.

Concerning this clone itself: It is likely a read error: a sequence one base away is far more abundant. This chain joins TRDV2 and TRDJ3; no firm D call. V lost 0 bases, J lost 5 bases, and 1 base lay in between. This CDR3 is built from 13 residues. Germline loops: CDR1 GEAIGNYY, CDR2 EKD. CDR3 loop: CACDTRDTRQMFF. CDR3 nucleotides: TGTGCCTGTGACACCCGGGACACCCGACAGATGTTTTTC.